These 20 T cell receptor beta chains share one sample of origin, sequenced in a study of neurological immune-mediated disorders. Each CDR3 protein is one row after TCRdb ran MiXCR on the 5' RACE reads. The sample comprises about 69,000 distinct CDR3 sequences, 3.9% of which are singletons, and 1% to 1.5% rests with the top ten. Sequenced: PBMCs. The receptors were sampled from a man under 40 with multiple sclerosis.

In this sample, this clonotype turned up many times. This CDR3 is CSVEDVTGSEAFF. DNA of the CDR3: TGCAGCGTTGAAGACGTAACAGGGTCTGAAGCTTTCTTT. The V gene is TRBV29-1, the J gene TRBJ1-1; TRBD1 might be the D (6 bases). The V gene lost 0 bases and the J gene lost 6 bases, with 11 bases spanning the gap. The V gene's germline CDR1 is SQVTM and CDR2 ANQGSEA. CDR3 length: 13 residues.

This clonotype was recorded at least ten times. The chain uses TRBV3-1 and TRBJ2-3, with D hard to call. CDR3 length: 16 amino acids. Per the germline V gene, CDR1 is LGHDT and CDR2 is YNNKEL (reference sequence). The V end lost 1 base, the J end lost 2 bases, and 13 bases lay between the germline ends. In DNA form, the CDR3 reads TGTGCCAGCAGCCAAGCTTCGGCCCGCGCCACAGATACGCAGTATTTT. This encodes CASSQASARATDTQYF.

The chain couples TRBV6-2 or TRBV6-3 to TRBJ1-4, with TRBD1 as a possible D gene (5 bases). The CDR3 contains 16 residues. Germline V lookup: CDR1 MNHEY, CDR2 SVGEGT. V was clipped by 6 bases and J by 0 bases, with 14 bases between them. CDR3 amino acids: CASRRPGTATNEKLFF. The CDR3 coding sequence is TGTGCCAGCAGGCGTCCTGGGACGGCAACTAATGAAAAACTGTTTTTT.

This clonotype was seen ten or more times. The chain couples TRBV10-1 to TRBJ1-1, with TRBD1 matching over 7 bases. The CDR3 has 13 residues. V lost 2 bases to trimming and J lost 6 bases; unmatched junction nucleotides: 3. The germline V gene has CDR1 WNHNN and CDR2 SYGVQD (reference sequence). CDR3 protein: CASSEQQGAEAFF. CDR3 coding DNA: TGCGCCAGCAGTGAGCAGCAGGGGGCTGAAGCTTTCTTT.

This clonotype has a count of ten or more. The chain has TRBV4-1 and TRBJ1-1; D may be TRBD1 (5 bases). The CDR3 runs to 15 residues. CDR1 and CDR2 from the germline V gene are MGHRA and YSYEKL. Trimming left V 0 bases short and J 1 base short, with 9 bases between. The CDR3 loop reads CASSQEAQGNTEAFF. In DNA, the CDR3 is TGCGCCAGCAGCCAAGAAGCCCAGGGGAACACTGAAGCTTTCTTT.

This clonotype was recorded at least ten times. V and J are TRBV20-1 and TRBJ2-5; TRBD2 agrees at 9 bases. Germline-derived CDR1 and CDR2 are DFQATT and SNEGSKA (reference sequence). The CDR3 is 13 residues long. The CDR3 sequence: CSVLAGAQETQYF. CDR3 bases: TGCAGCGTCTTAGCGGGGGCTCAAGAGACCCAGTACTTC.

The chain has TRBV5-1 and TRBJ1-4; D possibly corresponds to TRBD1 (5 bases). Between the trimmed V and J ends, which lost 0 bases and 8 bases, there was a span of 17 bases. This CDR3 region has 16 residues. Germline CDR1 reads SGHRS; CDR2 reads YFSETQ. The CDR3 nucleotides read TGCGCCAGCAGCTTGGACCCCAGCAGGGTCTACGAAAAACTGTTTTTT. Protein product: CASSLDPSRVYEKLFF.

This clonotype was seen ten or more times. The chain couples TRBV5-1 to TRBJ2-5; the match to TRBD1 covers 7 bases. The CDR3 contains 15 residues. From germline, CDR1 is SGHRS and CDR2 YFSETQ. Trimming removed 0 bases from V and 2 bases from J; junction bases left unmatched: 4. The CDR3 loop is CASSLDRGGQETQYF. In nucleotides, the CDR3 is TGCGCCAGCAGCTTGGACAGGGGCGGACAAGAGACCCAGTACTTC.

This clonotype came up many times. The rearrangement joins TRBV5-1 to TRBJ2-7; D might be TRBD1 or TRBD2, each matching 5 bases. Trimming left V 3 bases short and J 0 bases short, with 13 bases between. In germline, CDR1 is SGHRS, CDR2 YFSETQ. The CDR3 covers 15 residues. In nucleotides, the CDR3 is TGCGCCAGCAGCTCGGGACCCATGAGCTCCTACGAGCAGTACTTC. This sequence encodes CASSSGPMSSYEQYF.

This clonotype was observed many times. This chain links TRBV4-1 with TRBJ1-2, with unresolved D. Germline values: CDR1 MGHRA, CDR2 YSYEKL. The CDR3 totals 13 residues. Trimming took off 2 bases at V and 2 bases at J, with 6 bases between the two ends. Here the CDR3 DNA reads TGCGCCAGCAGCCAACGGACGAACTATGGCTACACCTTC. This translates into CASSQRTNYGYTF.

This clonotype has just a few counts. CDR3 in amino acids: CASSLGRETGELFF. DNA for the CDR3: TGTGCCAGCAGCTTGGGGCGGGAGACCGGGGAGCTGTTTTTT. V and J are TRBV11-2 and TRBJ2-2; TRBD2 agrees at 7 bases. CDR1 is SGHAT, CDR2 FQNNGV, per germline. This CDR3 has 14 amino acids. Trimming at V came to 3 bases and at J to 5 bases, leaving 3 bases not matched to a gene.

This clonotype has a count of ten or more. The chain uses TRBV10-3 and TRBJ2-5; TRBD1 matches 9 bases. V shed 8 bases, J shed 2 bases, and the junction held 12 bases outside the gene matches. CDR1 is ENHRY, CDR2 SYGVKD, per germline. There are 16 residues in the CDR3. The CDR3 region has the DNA TGTGCCATCGGGGACGACCGGGACAGGGAACAAGAGACCCAGTACTTC. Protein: CAIGDDRDREQETQYF.

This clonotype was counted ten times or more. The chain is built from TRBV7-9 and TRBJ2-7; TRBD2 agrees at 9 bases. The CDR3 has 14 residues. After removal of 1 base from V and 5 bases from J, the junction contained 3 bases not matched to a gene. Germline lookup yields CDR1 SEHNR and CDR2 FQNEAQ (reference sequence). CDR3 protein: CASSLGGGDDEQYF. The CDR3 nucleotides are TGTGCCAGCAGCTTAGGCGGGGGGGACGACGAGCAGTACTTC.

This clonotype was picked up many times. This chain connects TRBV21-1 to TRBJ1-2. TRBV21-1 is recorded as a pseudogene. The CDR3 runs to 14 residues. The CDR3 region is CASSKVCRLRGYTF. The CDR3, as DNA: TGTGCCAGCAGCAAAGTATGCCGGCTCCGCGGCTACACCTTC.

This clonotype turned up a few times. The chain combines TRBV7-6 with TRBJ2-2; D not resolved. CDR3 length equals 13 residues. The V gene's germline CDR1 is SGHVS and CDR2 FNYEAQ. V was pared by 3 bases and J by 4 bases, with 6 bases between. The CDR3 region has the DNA TGTGCCAGCAGCTTTTGGGGCACCGGGGAGCTGTTTTTT. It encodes CASSFWGTGELFF.

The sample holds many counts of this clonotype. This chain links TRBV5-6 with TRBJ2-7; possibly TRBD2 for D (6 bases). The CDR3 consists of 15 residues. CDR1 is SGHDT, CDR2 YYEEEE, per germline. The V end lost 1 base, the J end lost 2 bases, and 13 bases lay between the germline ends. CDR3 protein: CASSLKGLGTYEQYF. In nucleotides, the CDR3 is TGTGCCAGCAGCTTGAAGGGACTCGGTACCTACGAGCAGTACTTC.

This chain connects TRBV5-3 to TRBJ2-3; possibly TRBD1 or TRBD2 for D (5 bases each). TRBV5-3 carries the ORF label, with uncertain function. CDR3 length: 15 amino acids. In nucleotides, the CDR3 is TGTGCTAAAACTTCGGGACCCCTGGTCCCAGATACGCAGTATTTT. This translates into CAKTSGPLVPDTQYF.

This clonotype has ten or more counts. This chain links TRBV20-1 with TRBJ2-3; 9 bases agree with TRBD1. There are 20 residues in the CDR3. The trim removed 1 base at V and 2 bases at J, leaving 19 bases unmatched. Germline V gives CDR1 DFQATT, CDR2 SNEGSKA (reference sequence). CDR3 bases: TGCAGTGCTAGAGGCCCCCTCGGACAGGGGCAAACGATTATCACAGATACGCAGTATTTT. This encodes CSARGPLGQGQTIITDTQYF.

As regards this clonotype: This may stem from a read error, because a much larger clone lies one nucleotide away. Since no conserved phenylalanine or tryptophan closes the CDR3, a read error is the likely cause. The CDR3 coding sequence is TGCGCCAGCAGCCAAGGTTTGGACAGCAACTATGGCTACACCTAC. Amino acids: CASSQGLDSNYGYTY. The chain is built from TRBV4-1 and TRBJ1-2; D may be TRBD1 (6 bases). The germline V gene encodes CDR1 MGHRA and CDR2 YSYEKL. The V gene lost 1 base and the J gene lost 2 bases, with 11 bases spanning the gap. This CDR3 is 15 amino acids long.

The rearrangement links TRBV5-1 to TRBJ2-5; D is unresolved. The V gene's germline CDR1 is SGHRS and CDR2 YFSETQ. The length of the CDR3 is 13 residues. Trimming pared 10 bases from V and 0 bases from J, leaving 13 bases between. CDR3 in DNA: TGCGCCTCAGAGGCAGGACACCAAGAGACCCAGTACTTC. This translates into CASEAGHQETQYF.